Below are 30 T cell receptor beta chains sequenced from a single sample in a study of blood T cell repertoires in COVID-19 (dated by TCRdb to 2019 to 2021). Library preparation employed the immunoSEQ multiplex PCR assay. The table comes from immuneACCESS by way of TCRdb, which keeps in-frame sequences with V and J called. Part of the clones is missing from these tables; in studies checked, under half for an unresolved V gene and the rest for unknown reasons. The sample profile shows roughly 300,000 clones; roughly nine tenths of them were found once. Of the sample, 2% to 2.5% is held by the ten largest clones. Sequenced sample: peripheral blood. The receptors stem from a woman aged 25 to 39 with COVID-19, enrolled during active disease.

The CDR3 bases are TGTGCCAGCACTATTCGGGCAGCGGACACTGAAGCTTTCTTT. Translated: CASTIRAADTEAFF. The V and J genes are TRBV2 and TRBJ1-1; no firm D call. CDR1 and CDR2 from the germline V gene are SNHLY and FYNNEI. This CDR3 is 14 amino acids long. V was clipped by 7 bases and J by 3 bases, with 15 bases between them.

This clone was observed a single time. The V and J genes are TRBV24-1 and TRBJ2-6, with D unclear. Trimming cost V 2 bases and J 0 bases, with 4 bases left between them. Per germline, CDR1 KGHDR and CDR2 SFDVKD. There are 15 residues in the CDR3. CDR3 DNA sequence: TGTGCCACCAGTGATTCTCGCTCTGGGGCCAACGTCCTGACTTTC. Translated: CATSDSRSGANVLTF.

This clone was seen more than once but under ten times. The chain has TRBV25-1 and TRBJ1-6; tentatively, D is TRBD1 (5 bases). The CDR3 extends over 16 amino acids. V was pared by 2 bases and J by 5 bases, with 13 bases between. Germline CDR1 reads MGHDK; CDR2 reads SYGVNS. Here the CDR3 DNA reads TGTGCCAGCAGTGAAACCGGGAGGGGAGATAATTCACCCCTCCACTTT. Amino acids: CASSETGRGDNSPLHF.

The rearrangement uses TRBV5-6 and TRBJ1-4, with 10 bases lining up with TRBD1. V shed 5 bases and J 7 bases; nucleotides not matched to a gene: 5. Germline CDR1 reads SGHDT; CDR2 reads YYEEEE. The CDR3 totals 14 residues. The CDR3 region is CASSWDRGAEKLFF. In DNA form, the CDR3 reads TGTGCCAGCAGTTGGGACAGGGGAGCTGAAAAACTGTTTTTT.

V is TRBV19 and J is TRBJ1-3; D uncertain. Germline CDR1 is LNHDA and CDR2 is SQIVND (reference sequence). Between the trimmed V and J ends, which lost 1 base and 0 bases, there was a span of 7 bases. The CDR3 sequence is 15 residues long. CDR3 residues: CASSIAGYSGNTIYF. The CDR3 coding sequence is TGTGCCAGTAGTATAGCAGGATACTCTGGAAACACCATATATTTT.

The chain carries TRBV20-1 and TRBJ1-4; TRBD1 matches at 11 bases. CDR3 length: 16 amino acids. Germline CDR1 DFQATT, CDR2 SNEGSKA (reference sequence). V shed 3 bases and J 2 bases; nucleotides not matched to a gene: 5. CDR3 loop: CSASGQGASTNEKLFF. CDR3 in DNA: TGCAGTGCTAGTGGACAGGGGGCAAGCACTAATGAAAAACTGTTTTTT.

V gene TRBV28 combines with J gene TRBJ1-5, with TRBD1 identical over 9 bases. V trimming: 6 bases; J trimming: 2 bases; junction bases outside the gene matches: 8. Germline CDR1 reads MDHEN; CDR2 reads SYDVKM. The CDR3 runs to 16 residues. CDR3 amino acids: CASSQDRGEGNQPQHF. The CDR3 DNA follows: TGTGCCAGCAGCCAGGACAGGGGCGAGGGCAATCAGCCCCAGCATTTT.

This chain links TRBV6-1 with TRBJ1-2; 7 nucleotides align to TRBD1. The J segment lost 8 bases and the V segment lost 3 bases, leaving 6 bases of the junction unmatched. The CDR3 runs 13 residues. The V gene's germline CDR1 is MNHNS and CDR2 SASEGT. The CDR3 region is CASSETGRGGYTF. CDR3 bases: TGTGCCAGCAGTGAGACAGGGCGCGGGGGCTACACCTTC.

The V gene is TRBV4-1, the J gene TRBJ2-5, with 7 positions matching TRBD2. The V segment lost 1 base and the J segment 5 bases; nucleotides outside the gene matches: 7. Germline V gene sequence: CDR1 MGHRA, CDR2 YSYEKL. The CDR3 sequence is 15 residues long. CDR3 bases: TGCGCCAGCAGCCAAGGGGGAGGGTTGGGTGAGACCCAGTACTTC. As protein: CASSQGGGLGETQYF.

The rearrangement uses TRBV5-1 and TRBJ2-2; 13 positions match TRBD2. Per germline, CDR1 SGHRS and CDR2 YFSETQ. Trimming took 0 bases from V and 8 from J; bases not matched to a gene: 10. CDR3 length: 18 amino acids. The CDR3 region has the DNA TGCGCCAGCAGCTTGGAGGGACTAGCGGGACAGGGATCGGGGGAGCTGTTTTTT. Protein: CASSLEGLAGQGSGELFF. Full variable domain (missing parts from reference TRBV5-1 and TRBJ2-2): KAGVTQTPRYLIKTRGQQVTLSCSPISGHRSVSWYQQTPGQGLQFLFEYFSETQRNKGNFPGRFSGRQFSNSRSEMNVSTLELGDSALYLCASSLEGLAGQGSGELFFGEGSRLTVL.

The chain joins TRBV30 to TRBJ2-7; no reliable D call. The CDR3 is 12 amino acids. CDR1 and CDR2 (germline): GTSNPN, SVGIG (reference sequence). Trimming removed 5 bases from V and 3 bases from J, with 11 bases in between. The DNA for the CDR3 is TGTGCCTGGGACGAGGAGTTCTACGAGCAGTACTTC. Encoded protein: CAWDEEFYEQYF.

CDR3 region: CASRPNPGQGNYGYTF. Here the CDR3 DNA reads TGTGCCAGCAGACCTAATCCCGGACAGGGTAACTATGGCTACACCTTC. This chain links TRBV7-8 with TRBJ1-2, with 8 bases that match TRBD1. V lost 6 bases, J lost 1 base, and 10 bases stayed unmatched. The V gene's germline CDR1 is SGHVS and CDR2 FQNEAQ. The CDR3 is made up of 16 amino acids. Combining the CDR3 with reference TRBV7-8 and TRBJ1-2 gives the whole variable domain GAGVSQSPRYKVAKRGQDVALRCDPISGHVSLFWYQQALGQGPEFLTYFQNEAQLDKSGLPSDRFFAERPEGSVSTLKIQRTQQEDSAVYLCASRPNPGQGNYGYTFGSGTRLTVV.

This clone was counted once. The J gene is TRBJ1-2, the V gene TRBV7-2; TRBD1 matches 12 bases. V shed 1 base and J 1 base; nucleotides not matched to a gene: 1. The CDR3 runs 16 residues. Germline V gene data show CDR1 as SGHTA and CDR2 as FQGNSA. For the CDR3, the DNA is TGTGCCAGCAGCTTAGGGGACAGGGGGCATAACTATGGCTACACCTTC. It specifies CASSLGDRGHNYGYTF.

V usage is TRBV2 and J usage is TRBJ2-6, with TRBD2 identical over 8 bases. Germline-derived CDR1 and CDR2 are SNHLY and FYNNEI. CDR3 length: 18 amino acids. J lost 0 bases, V lost 1 base, and 5 bases had no gene match. CDR3 nucleotide sequence: TGTGCCAGCAGTGAAGGTATAGCGGGGAGCTCTGGGGCCAACGTCCTGACTTTC. This codes for CASSEGIAGSSGANVLTF.

The genes are TRBV6-5 and TRBJ2-7, with 7 nucleotides matching TRBD1. Losses at the gene ends were 6 bases for V and 7 bases for J; bases not matched to a gene: 6. Germline CDR1 MNHEY, CDR2 SVGAGI. CDR3 length: 12 amino acids. CDR3 bases: TGTGCCAGCAGCCGACAGGGCCATGAGCAGTACTTC. As protein: CASSRQGHEQYF.

The chain recombines TRBV11-2 with TRBJ1-2; D not certain. V lost 5 bases and J lost 4, with 14 bases in between. CDR1 and CDR2 (germline): SGHAT, FQNNGV. This CDR3 is built from 14 residues. The CDR3: CASSQSGITYGYTF. CDR3 sequence (DNA): TGTGCCAGCAGCCAGTCGGGTATCACCTATGGCTACACCTTC.

Only one count was recorded for this clone. The gene calls are TRBV3-1 (or the pseudogene TRBV3-2) and TRBJ1-5; 8 bases fit TRBD1. V shed 5 bases, J shed 2 bases, and the junction held 5 bases outside the gene matches. Germline loops: CDR1 LGHDT, CDR2 YNNKEL (reference sequence). The CDR3 is 15 amino acids. CDR3 bases: TGTGCCAGCAGCTCACAGGGGGTTGGCAATCAGCCCCAGCATTTT. Translation gives CASSSQGVGNQPQHF.

This chain uses TRBV25-1 with TRBJ1-6; D is undetermined. There are 14 residues in the CDR3. Germline V gene sequence: CDR1 MGHDK, CDR2 SYGVNS. The V end lost 2 bases, the J end lost 10 bases, and 12 bases lay between the germline ends. This chain's CDR3 is CASSEGSGGSPLHF. The CDR3 bases are TGTGCCAGCAGTGAAGGTTCGGGTGGGTCACCCCTCCACTTT.

The chain employs TRBV6-1 and TRBJ2-1; 10 nucleotides align to TRBD2. After removal of 1 base from V and 7 bases from J, the junction contained 13 bases not matched to a gene. The CDR3 is made up of 18 amino acids. Germline CDR1 MNHNS, CDR2 SASEGT. CDR3: CASSEVLGSGRGGNEQFF. CDR3 coding DNA: TGTGCCAGCAGTGAAGTCCTAGGGAGCGGGAGGGGGGGTAATGAGCAGTTCTTC.

The chain couples TRBV2 to TRBJ1-2; D gene uncertain. V lost 2 bases to trimming and J lost 8 bases, with 18 bases between them. Germline V gene sequence: CDR1 SNHLY, CDR2 FYNNEI. The CDR3 is made up of 15 amino acids. The CDR3 region has the DNA TGTGCCAGCAGTGAAATAGCGTCTTCGGGCGCGGGCTACACCTTC. Its protein product is CASSEIASSGAGYTF.

This chain joins TRBV7-8 and TRBJ1-3; 7 nucleotides agree with TRBD1. The CDR3 is 16 residues long. Germline trimming cut 4 bases from V and 7 bases from J; bases unmatched to any gene: 13. CDR1 SGHVS and CDR2 FQNEAQ come from the germline V gene. Written as DNA, the CDR3 is TGTGCCAGCAGCTACCGAGGAGAGGGGGCCGCGAACACCATATATTTT. It is translated as CASSYRGEGAANTIYF.

The rearrangement uses TRBV6-1 and TRBJ2-7; TRBD1 matches 10 bases. Per the germline V gene, CDR1 is MNHNS and CDR2 is SASEGT. V lost 2 bases and J lost 5; bases outside the gene matches: 6. This CDR3 has 15 residues. The CDR3 nucleotides are TGTGCCAGCAGTGAAACGGGACAGGGGTTCCACGAGCAGTACTTC. This gives the protein CASSETGQGFHEQYF.

The genes are TRBV2 and TRBJ1-4; TRBD1 matches at 8 bases. The V gene end was trimmed by 5 bases and the J gene end by 2 bases; junction bases not matched to a gene: 4. The CDR3 covers 15 residues. The germline gives CDR1 SNHLY, CDR2 FYNNEI. The CDR3 DNA follows: TGTGCCAGCAGTATTCAGGGGGCCACTAATGAAAAACTGTTTTTT. As protein: CASSIQGATNEKLFF.

The rearrangement joins TRBV7-8 to TRBJ1-1, with D uncertain. The CDR3 sequence is 16 residues long. Germline CDR1 SGHVS, CDR2 FQNEAQ. Trimming removed 0 bases from V and 0 bases from J, with 11 bases in between. CDR3 loop: CASSLAAGRLNTEAFF. The CDR3 DNA follows: TGTGCCAGCAGCTTAGCGGCGGGCAGATTGAACACTGAAGCTTTCTTT.

The genes are TRBV2 and TRBJ2-2; TRBD1 might be the D (8 bases). Germline V gene data show CDR1 as SNHLY and CDR2 as FYNNEI. The CDR3 sequence is 16 residues long. V was clipped by 4 bases and J by 7 bases, with 19 bases between them. The CDR3 region is CASSGPTGGVGGELFF. The CDR3 nucleotides are TGTGCCAGCAGTGGACCTACAGGGGGGGTAGGCGGGGAGCTGTTTTTT.

The genes are TRBV5-1 and TRBJ2-5; D is undetermined. CDR3 length: 15 amino acids. Trimming pared 4 bases from V and 2 bases from J, leaving 15 bases between. CDR1 SGHRS and CDR2 YFSETQ come from the germline V gene. The DNA of the CDR3 is TGCGCCAGCAGCCCAGGAACCCAAACTCAAGAGACCCAGTACTTC. Its translation: CASSPGTQTQETQYF. Full variable domain (remainder filled in from reference TRBV5-1 and TRBJ2-5): KAGVTQTPRYLIKTRGQQVTLSCSPISGHRSVSWYQQTPGQGLQFLFEYFSETQRNKGNFPGRFSGRQFSNSRSEMNVSTLELGDSALYLCASSPGTQTQETQYFGPGTRLLVL.

The chain is built from TRBV11-2 and TRBJ2-2; the match to TRBD2 covers 9 bases. The V and J ends lost 3 bases and 3 bases, in that order; junction bases with no gene match: 5. This CDR3 spans 16 amino acids. The germline V gene has CDR1 SGHAT and CDR2 FQNNGV. The CDR3 sequence is CASSFSGRGYTGELFF. The CDR3 DNA follows: TGTGCCAGCAGCTTTAGCGGGAGAGGATACACCGGGGAGCTGTTTTTT.

The J gene is TRBJ1-1, the V gene TRBV21-1; the table's D call, TRBD1, was not checked against the DNA. TRBV21-1 is classified as a pseudogene. The CDR3 length is 14 residues. CDR3 coding DNA: TGTGCCAGCTCAACAGGGGTTATCTACACTGAAGCTTTCTTT. Translating gives CASSTGVIYTEAFF.

The V gene is TRBV18, the J gene TRBJ1-3, with D possibly matching TRBD1 (5 bases). The ends were cut back, 6 bases at V and 0 bases at J, with 12 bases in the middle. This CDR3 comprises 15 residues. Germline lookup yields CDR1 KGHSH and CDR2 LQKENI. The CDR3 coding sequence is TGTGCCAGCTCCTACGGGGGGAACTCTGGAAACACCATATATTTT. It is translated as CASSYGGNSGNTIYF.

CDR3 bases: TGTGCCAGCAGCCTCCGTGGGACAGCCATTCATCAGCCCCAGCATTTT. This translates into CASSLRGTAIHQPQHF. This chain uses TRBV28 with TRBJ1-5, with TRBD1 matching over 7 bases. Germline trimming cut 6 bases from V and 5 bases from J; bases unmatched to any gene: 13. The CDR3 sequence is 16 residues long. Germline CDR1 MDHEN, CDR2 SYDVKM.